The 6 T cell receptor beta chains reported below all come from one sample, sequenced in a study of T cell changes during pregnancy in multiple sclerosis. TCRdb's table, derived via immunoSEQ multiplex PCR, lists solely in-frame clones and lacks some. The repertoire holds tens of thousands of clones, with roughly 90% as singletons. This sample comprised peripheral blood, obtained in the first trimester of pregnancy. Receptor source: a female donor in good health, enrolled as a control in a pregnancy study.

In DNA form, the CDR3 reads TGTGCCAGCAGCTTACTAGCGGGAACCGGGGAGCTGTTTTTT. This codes for CASSLLAGTGELFF. The rearrangement uses TRBV7-2 and TRBJ2-2; 9 nucleotides line up with TRBD2. Germline V gene sequence: CDR1 SGHTA, CDR2 FQGNSA. This CDR3 is built from 14 residues. V was clipped by 2 bases and J by 5 bases; unmatched bases: 0.

V gene TRBV5-1 combines with J gene TRBJ2-1; 8 bases align to TRBD1. Per germline, CDR1 SGHRS and CDR2 YFSETQ. The CDR3 runs 17 residues. J lost 5 bases, V lost 2 bases, and 12 bases had no gene match. CDR3 DNA sequence: TGCGCCAGCAGCTTCGACAGGGGCGTTTCGAGCGACAATGAGCAGTTCTTC. It yields the protein CASSFDRGVSSDNEQFF.

The J gene is TRBJ1-6, the V gene TRBV27; possible D gene TRBD1, 5 bases. The length of the CDR3 is 15 residues. Germline V gene sequence: CDR1 MNHEY, CDR2 SMNVEV (reference sequence). V was cut by 0 bases and J by 7 bases, with 10 bases left in between. The CDR3 sequence is CASSLSYQGNSPLHF. In nucleotides, the CDR3 is TGTGCCAGCAGTTTATCGTACCAGGGAAATTCACCCCTCCACTTT.

This rearrangement joins TRBV7-2 to TRBJ2-7; D remains unclear. Deletions cut 5 bases from V and 5 bases from J, with 7 bases between. This CDR3 has 11 amino acids. CDR1 and CDR2 (germline): SGHTA, FQGNSA. CDR3 bases: TGTGCCAGCAGCCCTGGCCACGAGCAGTACTTC. This sequence encodes CASSPGHEQYF.

The chain links TRBV5-4 to TRBJ2-1, with TRBD2 as a possible D gene (6 bases). The CDR3 covers 15 residues. Germline V gene sequence: CDR1 SGHNT, CDR2 YYREEE (reference sequence). The V end lost 0 bases, the J end lost 7 bases, and 14 bases lay between the germline ends. This CDR3 is CASSLENGRGNEQFF. In DNA form, the CDR3 reads TGTGCCAGCAGCTTGGAAAACGGGAGAGGAAATGAGCAGTTCTTC. The whole variable domain, filled in from reference TRBV5-4 and TRBJ2-1, reads ETGVTQSPTHLIKTRGQQVTLRCSSQSGHNTVSWYQQALGQGPQFIFQYYREEENGRGNFPPRFSGLQFPNYSSELNVNALELDDSALYLCASSLENGRGNEQFFGPGTRLTVL.

J is TRBJ2-2 and V is TRBV21-1; the table names TRBD1, a call not compared with the DNA. TRBV21-1 is a pseudogene segment. The CDR3 extends over 16 amino acids. The CDR3 protein is CASSKRGQGRYGELFF. For the CDR3, the DNA is TGTGCCAGCAGCAAGCGAGGACAGGGGCGGTACGGGGAGCTGTTTTTT.